The next 14 T cell receptor beta chains were all read from a single sample in a study of CD4+ T cells in melanoma. Here immunoSEQ multiplex PCR was the method, and the copy in TCRdb shows in-frame clones only, minus some. The sample shows some 12,000 clones, about 72% of them seen only once. The sequenced material came from cells from a culture (not recorded whether cultured in vitro). These receptors were taken from a human donor with melanoma.

CDR3 sequence reads: CASKRATGELFF. The CDR3 region has the DNA TGTGCCAGCAAGAGGGCTACCGGGGAGCTGTTTTTT. This rearrangement joins TRBV6-5 to TRBJ2-2; TRBD2 might be the D (5 bases). This CDR3 has 12 residues. V lost 7 bases and J 5 bases, leaving 8 bases between the germline ends. Germline V gives CDR1 MNHEY, CDR2 SVGAGI.

CDR3 sequence: CASSEQIPYEQYF. The CDR3 DNA is TGTGCCAGCAGTGAACAGATCCCCTACGAGCAGTACTTC. This chain joins TRBV6-1 and TRBJ2-7; D is unresolved. The germline gives CDR1 MNHNS, CDR2 SASEGT. The ends were cut back, 2 bases at V and 2 bases at J, with 7 bases in the middle. CDR3 size: 13 residues.

A few counts support this clone. The V gene is TRBV7-6, the J gene TRBJ2-3, with 7 bases that match TRBD1. The CDR3 spans 11 residues. CDR1 SGHVS and CDR2 FNYEAQ come from the germline V gene. This CDR3 is CATGPPDTQYF. CDR3 DNA: TGTGCGACAGGGCCACCAGATACGCAGTATTTT.

V and J are TRBV2 and TRBJ1-1; 7 bases are shared with TRBD1. Germline CDR1 and CDR2: SNHLY and FYNNEI. The CDR3 has 16 residues. J was trimmed by 4 bases and V by 7 bases; bases with no gene match: 15. The CDR3 coding sequence is TGTGCCAGCATCCGAAACAGGGGTGGGGGAGTCACTGAAGCTTTCTTT. It encodes CASIRNRGGGVTEAFF.

The V and J genes are TRBV7-9 and TRBJ1-1; 10 nucleotides align to TRBD1. Trimming took 3 bases from V and 1 from J; bases not matched to a gene: 14. Germline V gives CDR1 SEHNR, CDR2 FQNEAQ (reference sequence). CDR3 length: 19 residues. The CDR3 DNA is TGTGCCAGCAGCTTTTTCACGGTGCGGACAGGGGGAGAGAACACTGAAGCTTTCTTT. This translates into CASSFFTVRTGGENTEAFF.

This chain connects TRBV19 to TRBJ2-3; TRBD2 agrees at 7 bases. This CDR3 has 15 amino acids. Germline assignment: CDR1 LNHDA and CDR2 SQIVND (reference sequence). J was trimmed by 4 bases and V by 3 bases; bases with no gene match: 7. In DNA form, the CDR3 reads TGTGCCAGTAGTATTTGGGGGGGGATGGCAGATACGCAGTATTTT. As protein: CASSIWGGMADTQYF.

The genes are TRBV19 and TRBJ2-3; D call uncertain. CDR3 size: 12 residues. V was trimmed by 5 bases and J by 2 bases, leaving 5 bases between them. CDR1 LNHDA and CDR2 SQIVND come from the germline V gene (reference sequence). Here the CDR3 reads CASSGSTDTQYF. CDR3 nucleotide sequence: TGTGCCAGTAGTGGATCCACAGATACGCAGTATTTT.

The chain couples TRBV9 to TRBJ2-7; D is ambiguous. V lost 0 bases and J lost 0, with 22 bases in between. The CDR3 is 19 residues long. Per the germline V gene, CDR1 is SGDLS and CDR2 is YYNGEE. The CDR3 region is CASSVVIPNPHVYSYEQYF. The CDR3 coding sequence is TGTGCCAGCAGCGTAGTTATACCAAACCCACACGTATACTCCTACGAGCAGTACTTC.

In its sample, this clone was seen a few times. The chain joins TRBV4-1 to TRBJ1-1; weak D call: TRBD1 (5 bases). The CDR3 totals 15 residues. Trimming stripped 3 bases from V and 3 bases from J, with 14 bases between. Germline-derived CDR1 and CDR2 are MGHRA and YSYEKL. In nucleotides, the CDR3 is TGCGCCAGCAGCCAGCCCGTCCGGGGCTACACTGAAGCTTTCTTT. This sequence encodes CASSQPVRGYTEAFF.

This clone was seen a handful of times. J is TRBJ1-2 and V is TRBV5-8, with D unclear. CDR3 size: 13 residues. Germline V CDR1 and CDR2: SGHTS, YDEGEE. The V end was cut by 10 bases, the J end by 3 bases, with 16 bases between. The CDR3 DNA reads as TGTGCCGGATCCTCTAGGATCGACTATGGCTACACCTTC. It is translated as CAGSSRIDYGYTF.

The chain combines TRBV19 with TRBJ1-3; D gene ambiguous. Trimming took 3 bases from V and 0 from J, leaving 9 bases between them. The length of the CDR3 is 15 residues. Germline V gives CDR1 LNHDA, CDR2 SQIVND (reference sequence). The CDR3 sequence is CASSILSLSGNTIYF. In nucleotides, the CDR3 is TGTGCCAGTAGTATCCTTTCTCTCTCTGGAAACACCATATATTTT.

This rearrangement joins TRBV30 to TRBJ1-1; perhaps TRBD1 as D (6 bases). The length of the CDR3 is 13 residues. CDR1 is GTSNPN and CDR2 is SVGIG in the germline V gene (reference sequence). With 7 bases removed from V and 5 bases from J, the gap between germline ends came to 17 bases. As DNA, the CDR3 is TGTGCCTTCTTGCGGCAGGGGTATACTGAAGCTTTCTTT. This translates into CAFLRQGYTEAFF.

The J gene is TRBJ2-3, the V gene TRBV7-9; 10 bases are a match to TRBD2. Unmatched junction bases numbered 9, after V lost 3 bases and J lost 6 bases. The CDR3 length is 16 residues. CDR1 is SEHNR and CDR2 is FQNEAQ in the germline V gene (reference sequence). CDR3 DNA: TGTGCCAGCAGCTTTTTGCTAGCGGGGGAAGCGGATACGCAGTATTTT. Protein sequence: CASSFLLAGEADTQYF.

The chain combines TRBV5-6 with TRBJ2-5; TRBD1 is a possible D gene (6 bases). The germline gives CDR1 SGHDT, CDR2 YYEEEE. This CDR3 is 17 amino acids long. Trimming stripped 0 bases from V and 2 bases from J, with 17 bases between. The CDR3 loop reads CASSLAGTLWGQETQYF. The CDR3 DNA follows: TGTGCCAGCAGCTTGGCCGGGACATTGTGGGGTCAAGAGACCCAGTACTTC.